The rows below give T cell receptor beta chains drawn from one sample of a study of blood T cell repertoires in COVID-19. Assay used: immunoSEQ multiplex PCR; TCRdb lists only in-frame clones, some missing. The sample gives approximately 150,000 clones, approximately 90% of which show up once; more than 0.8% is in the top ten. The material sequenced was peripheral blood. These TCRs come from a woman in her fifties or sixties with acute or convalescent COVID-19. The CDR3 runs from the conserved cysteine through the conserved F or W. The order of the fields is D gene, V gene, J gene, clone size, CDR3 protein, CDR3 DNA. A D gene is named only where the DNA matches it firmly. Some rows mark clone size as missing; the rest say once, few, many or name a class of expanded clone.

D: .; V: TRBV19; J: TRBJ2-7; size: .; CDR3: CASSYRAGGRYEQYF; DNA: TGTGCCAGTAGTTACCGGGCCGGAGGGCGATACGAGCAGTACTTC
D: .; V: TRBV7-8; J: TRBJ2-2; size: once; CDR3: CASSTQAANTGELFF; DNA: TGTGCCAGCAGCACACAGGCTGCGAACACCGGGGAGCTGTTTTTT
D: TRBD2; V: TRBV9; J: TRBJ2-1; size: .; CDR3: CASSFTLAGADNEQFF; DNA: TGTGCCAGCAGCTTTACTCTAGCGGGAGCAGACAATGAGCAGTTCTTC
D: .; V: TRBV13; J: TRBJ2-7; size: .; CDR3: CASSLGAGPYEQYF; DNA: TGTGCCAGCAGCTTAGGGGCAGGTCCCTACGAGCAGTACTTC
D: .; V: TRBV3-1/TRBV3-2; J: TRBJ1-5; size: .; CDR3: CASSQDPPDRRNQPQHF; DNA: TGTGCCAGCAGCCAAGATCCGCCAGACAGGCGCAATCAGCCCCAGCATTTT
D: TRBD2; V: TRBV10-3; J: TRBJ2-1; size: once; CDR3: CAISESQRGTHEQFF; DNA: TGTGCCATCAGTGAGTCCCAGCGGGGGACTCATGAGCAGTTCTTC
D: .; V: TRBV27; J: TRBJ1-2; size: .; CDR3: CASSLPGLGYTF; DNA: TGTGCCAGCAGTTTGCCAGGGCTCGGCTACACCTTC
D: .; V: TRBV27; J: TRBJ2-2; size: once; CDR3: CASRAQGMNTGELFF; DNA: TGTGCCAGCAGGGCACAGGGCATGAACACCGGGGAGCTGTTTTTT
D: .; V: TRBV6-5; J: TRBJ2-7; size: .; CDR3: CASSWDSRSYEQYF; DNA: TGTGCCAGCAGTTGGGACTCGCGAAGCTACGAGCAGTACTTC
D: .; V: TRBV11-2; J: TRBJ1-2; size: .; CDR3: CASSLFSDDYGYTF; DNA: TGTGCCAGCAGCTTATTCAGCGACGACTATGGCTACACCTTC
D: .; V: TRBV9; J: TRBJ1-1; size: .; CDR3: CASSLQNTEAFF; DNA: TGTGCCAGCAGCTTACAGAACACTGAAGCTTTCTTT
D: TRBD1; V: TRBV24-1; J: TRBJ1-2; size: .; CDR3: CATSDSGTGAGYTF; DNA: TGTGCCACCAGTGACTCCGGGACAGGGGCTGGCTACACCTTC
D: TRBD1; V: TRBV7-3; J: TRBJ1-4; size: .; CDR3: CASSLNPTGTGYEKLFF; DNA: TGTGCCAGCAGCTTAAACCCGACCGGGACAGGGTATGAAAAACTGTTTTTT
D: TRBD1; V: TRBV2; J: TRBJ2-1; size: .; CDR3: CASSEPWQGAREQFF; DNA: TGTGCCAGCAGTGAACCGTGGCAGGGGGCACGCGAGCAGTTCTTC
D: .; V: TRBV10-3; J: TRBJ1-1; size: once; CDR3: CAISMGLDTEAFF; DNA: TGTGCCATCAGTATGGGACTAGACACTGAAGCTTTCTTT
D: TRBD1; V: TRBV6-1; J: TRBJ1-5; size: few; CDR3: CASSESLGQVNQPQHF; DNA: TGTGCCAGCAGTGAATCCCTAGGACAGGTCAATCAGCCCCAGCATTTT
D: TRBD1; V: TRBV15; J: TRBJ1-1; size: .; CDR3: CATSSYRGTEAFF; DNA: TGTGCCACCAGCAGTTACAGGGGGACTGAAGCTTTCTTT
D: .; V: TRBV7-8; J: TRBJ2-7; size: .; CDR3: CASSFILGVEAAAHEQYF; DNA: TGTGCCAGCAGCTTCATCCTCGGGGTCGAAGCGGCCGCCCACGAGCAGTACTTC
D: .; V: TRBV11-2; J: TRBJ1-3; size: .; CDR3: CASSLFGRGSQNTIYF; DNA: TGTGCCAGCAGCTTGTTTGGCAGGGGTTCCCAAAACACCATATATTTT
D: TRBD2; V: TRBV15; J: TRBJ2-7; size: .; CDR3: CATSRGPSGRFYEQYF; DNA: TGTGCCACCAGCAGAGGTCCTAGCGGGAGGTTTTACGAGCAGTACTTC
D: .; V: TRBV27; J: TRBJ2-1; size: .; CDR3: CASSSNSYNEQFF; DNA: TGTGCCAGCAGTTCTAACTCCTACAATGAGCAGTTCTTC
D: .; V: TRBV27; J: TRBJ2-3; size: .; CDR3: CASSLSDPTTTATDTQYF; DNA: TGTGCCAGCAGTTTATCCGATCCAACTACAACCGCAACAGATACGCAGTATTTT
D: .; V: TRBV5-1; J: TRBJ2-6; size: .; CDR3: CASSLQTLASGANVLTF; DNA: TGCGCCAGCAGCTTGCAGACTTTAGCCTCTGGGGCCAACGTCCTGACTTTC
D: TRBD2; V: TRBV9; J: TRBJ2-1; size: .; CDR3: CASSVVFGLDVSYNEQFF; DNA: TGTGCCAGCAGCGTAGTCTTTGGACTAGACGTATCCTACAATGAGCAGTTCTTC
D: .; V: TRBV5-4; J: TRBJ1-4; size: .; CDR3: CASSYRNEKLFF; DNA: TGTGCCAGCAGCTACAGAAATGAAAAACTGTTTTTT
D: .; V: TRBV9; J: TRBJ1-2; size: .; CDR3: CASSPAGSGYTF; DNA: TGTGCCAGCAGCCCAGCAGGGTCTGGCTACACCTTC
D: .; V: TRBV9; J: TRBJ1-1; size: .; CDR3: CASSTSGGTNTEAFF; DNA: TGTGCCAGCAGCACCTCGGGGGGTACGAACACTGAAGCTTTCTTT